This T cell receptor (beta chain) was captured by sequencing in a study of blood T cells in healthy people across ages. For the study at large: Roughly one uniquely barcoded beta molecule per two T cells was captured.

Combining a sample-barcoded 5' primer with a J-beta primer mix, a second PCR ran for roughly 7 to 12 cycles. TCRdb re-analysed the 5' RACE reads in MiXCR, keeping a single row per CDR3 protein. The sample lists about 970,000 distinct CDR3 sequences; 51% were seen once. Every participating donor contributed approximately 10 milliliters of peripheral blood through a draw. This CDR3 is 17 amino acids long. Germline V gene sequence: CDR1 KGHSH, CDR2 LQKENI. The chain recombines TRBV18 with TRBJ2-7; perhaps TRBD1 as D (6 bases). With the DNA end fitting TRBJ2-4 better, the J assignment may be wrong. Sequencing was performed on blood. This sequence originates from a woman between 55 and 75 years old in good health. Written as DNA, the CDR3 is TGTGCCAGCTCACCAGGAAGTGGGACAACCCCCATGAACATTCAGTACTTC. This encodes CASSPGSGTTPMNIQYF.